The T cell receptor (beta chain) under discussion was sequenced for a study of blood T cell repertoires in COVID-19. This table comes from immunoSEQ multiplex PCR, and its TCRdb copy is limited to in-frame clones, with some not included. In the table there are approximately 130,000 clones, around 85% of which are singletons. Germline CDR1 and CDR2: LNHDA and SQIVND (reference sequence). V was pared by 3 bases and J by 7 bases, with 5 bases of the junction left unmatched. The CDR3 consists of 14 residues. The TCR sequence derives from a human donor in a cohort sampled during active COVID-19. Sequencing was done on a sample of peripheral blood. The chain recombines TRBV19 with TRBJ2-1, with 8 bases identical to TRBD2. CDR3 region: CASSIPGGWNEQFF. The DNA for the CDR3 is TGTGCCAGTAGTATTCCGGGAGGGTGGAATGAGCAGTTCTTC.